What follows is one T cell receptor (beta chain) and its context. What it recognizes is unknown. The PCR had 60 Vbeta and 13 Jbeta primers. The data were produced by immunoSEQ multiplex PCR, yet TCRdb's version contains in-frame clones alone and is incomplete. The sample consists of approximately 150,000 clones, over 75% of them appearing once. This sample is part of a study of cytomegalovirus exposure and HLA in healthy donors. Notes on the study in general: Owing to their indistinguishability, certain V segments, notably TRBV6-2 and TRBV6-3, were excluded.

The CDR3 loop spans 15 amino acids. Losses at the gene ends were 5 bases for V and 7 bases for J; bases not matched to a gene: 6. Per the germline V gene, CDR1 is SGHTA and CDR2 is FQGNSA. The sequenced sample consisted of PBMCs. The V and J genes are TRBV7-2 and TRBJ2-7; 15 bases are shared with TRBD2. The receptor was derived from a woman aged 25 to 39 in good health and CMV-seronegative. As DNA, the CDR3 is TGTGCCAGCAGCCCTAGGACTAGCGGGAGGGAGGAGCAGTACTTC. Amino acid sequence: CASSPRTSGREEQYF.